The sequence of this T cell receptor beta chain was determined in a study of human T cells and chemical hapten exposure. Study details: It was small differences in pooled library volume that mainly caused per-sample TCR yields to vary.

Germline V gives CDR1 SGHRS, CDR2 YFSETQ. V was cut by 4 bases and J by 3 bases, with 16 bases left in between. The CDR3 runs to 15 residues. In the case of this clonotype: Its target is not known.

TCRdb reprocessed the RACE reads via MiXCR and lists one record per CDR3 protein. The data hold approximately 50,000 distinct CDR3 sequences, with 9.6% observed a single time. The study, taken as a whole, reports: Patch test score was positively correlated with the counts of PT1 expanded TCRs.

Regarding time point: pre-sensitization, week 0. Documented treatment: therapeutic diphenylcyclopropenone sensitization with weekly scalp DPC. Extraction of total RNA was performed on unfractionated whole blood. Alopecia patients deemed DPC-suitable, aged 18 to 70, excluding pregnancy. This TCR came from a woman in her thirties with alopecia areata. Some clones in this sample may be carry-over from other donors' samples. The specimen was whole blood, collected in connection with sensitization to the hapten diphenylcyclopropenone (DPC). The chain links TRBV5-1 to TRBJ1-1; tentative D call: TRBD1 (6 bases). The CDR3 DNA sequence: TGCGCCAGCAGCCGTACACACGGGGGCGACACTGAAGCTTTCTTT. As protein: CASSRTHGGDTEAFF.